This T cell receptor beta chain was obtained from a study of PD-1 blockade in classical Hodgkin lymphoma. The study's findings and limits: Complete responders possessed baseline diversity comparable to newly diagnosed patients.

TCRdb's table, derived via immunoSEQ multiplex PCR, lists solely in-frame clones and lacks some. The table has approximately 100,000 clones, more than 85% seen once. Germline CDR1 reads SQVTM; CDR2 reads ANQGSEA. The CDR3 length is 12 residues. The ends were cut back, 6 bases at V and 5 bases at J, with 14 bases in the middle. Details on this clone: Its target is unknown.

The patients all showed relapse after autologous stem cell transplantation, while their brentuximab vedotin exposure varied. Progressive disease, partial response or complete response was each patient's best response. The receptor's source is a human donor with classical Hodgkin lymphoma. The J gene is TRBJ2-7, the V gene TRBV29-1, with TRBD1 as a possible D gene (8 bases). The input for sequencing was peripheral blood mononuclear cells (PBMCs), taken before the second cycle of nivolumab. DNA of the CDR3: TGCAGCGTCCACAGGGGGGGCCACGAGCAGTACTTC. Translating gives CSVHRGGHEQYF.